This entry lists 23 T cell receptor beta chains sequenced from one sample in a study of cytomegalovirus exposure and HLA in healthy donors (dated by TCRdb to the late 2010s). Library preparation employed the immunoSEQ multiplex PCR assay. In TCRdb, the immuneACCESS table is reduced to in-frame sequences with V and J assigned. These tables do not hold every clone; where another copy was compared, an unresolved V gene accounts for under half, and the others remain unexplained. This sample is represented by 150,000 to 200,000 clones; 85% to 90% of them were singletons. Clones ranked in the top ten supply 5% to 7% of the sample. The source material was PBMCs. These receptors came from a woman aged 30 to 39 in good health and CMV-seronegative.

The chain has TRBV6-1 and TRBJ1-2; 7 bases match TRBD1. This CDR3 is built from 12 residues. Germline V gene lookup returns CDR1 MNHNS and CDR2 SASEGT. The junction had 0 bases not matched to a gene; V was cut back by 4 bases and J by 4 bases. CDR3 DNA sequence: TGTGCCAGCAGTGGACAGGGCTATGGCTACACCTTC. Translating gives CASSGQGYGYTF.

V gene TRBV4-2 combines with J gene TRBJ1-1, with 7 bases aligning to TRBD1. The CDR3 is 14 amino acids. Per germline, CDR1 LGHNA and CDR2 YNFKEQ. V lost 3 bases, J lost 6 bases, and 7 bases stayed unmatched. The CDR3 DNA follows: TGTGCCAGCAGCCAGGCCGACAGGGACGCTGAAGCTTTCTTT. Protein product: CASSQADRDAEAFF.

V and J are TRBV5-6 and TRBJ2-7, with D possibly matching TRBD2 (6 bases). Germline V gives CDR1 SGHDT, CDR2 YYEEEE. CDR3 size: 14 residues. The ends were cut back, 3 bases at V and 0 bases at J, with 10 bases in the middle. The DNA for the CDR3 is TGTGCCAGCAGCTCCGACGGGAGCTCCTACGAGCAGTACTTC. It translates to CASSSDGSSYEQYF.

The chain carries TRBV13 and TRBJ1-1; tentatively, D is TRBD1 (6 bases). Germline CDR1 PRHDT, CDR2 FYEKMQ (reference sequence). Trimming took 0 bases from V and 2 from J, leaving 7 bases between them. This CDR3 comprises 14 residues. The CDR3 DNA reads TGTGCCAGCAGCTTAGGCAGGGGTAACACTGAAGCTTTCTTT. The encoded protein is CASSLGRGNTEAFF.

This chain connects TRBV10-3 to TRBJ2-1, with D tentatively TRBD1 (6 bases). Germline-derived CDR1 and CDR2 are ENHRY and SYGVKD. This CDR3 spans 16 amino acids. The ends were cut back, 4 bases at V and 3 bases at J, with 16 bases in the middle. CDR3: CAISGLRGSVYNEQFF. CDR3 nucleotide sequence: TGTGCCATCAGTGGCCTCAGGGGAAGTGTCTACAATGAGCAGTTCTTC.

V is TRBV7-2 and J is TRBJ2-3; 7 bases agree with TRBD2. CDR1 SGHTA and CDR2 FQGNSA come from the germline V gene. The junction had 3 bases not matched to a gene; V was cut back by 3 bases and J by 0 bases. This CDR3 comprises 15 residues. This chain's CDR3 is CASSFSGSSTDTQYF. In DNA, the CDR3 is TGTGCCAGCAGCTTTAGCGGGTCTAGCACAGATACGCAGTATTTT.

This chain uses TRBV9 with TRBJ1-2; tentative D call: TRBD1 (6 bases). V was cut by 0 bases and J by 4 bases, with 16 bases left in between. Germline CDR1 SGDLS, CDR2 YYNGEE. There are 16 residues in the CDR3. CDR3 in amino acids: CASSVEGPGAGYGYTF. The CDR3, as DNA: TGTGCCAGCAGCGTAGAGGGGCCGGGGGCAGGCTATGGCTACACCTTC.

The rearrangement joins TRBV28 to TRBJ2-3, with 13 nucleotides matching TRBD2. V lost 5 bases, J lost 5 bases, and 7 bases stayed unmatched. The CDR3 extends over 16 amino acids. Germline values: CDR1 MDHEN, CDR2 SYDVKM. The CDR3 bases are TGTGCCAGCAGTGTCGGACTAGCGGGAGTAGGAGATACGCAGTATTTT. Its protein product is CASSVGLAGVGDTQYF.

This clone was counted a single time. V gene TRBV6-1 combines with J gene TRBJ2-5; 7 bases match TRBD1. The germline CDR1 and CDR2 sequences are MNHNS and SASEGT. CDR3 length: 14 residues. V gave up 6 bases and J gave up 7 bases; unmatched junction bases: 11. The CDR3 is CASRPTGSGGTQYF. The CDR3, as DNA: TGTGCCAGCAGACCGACAGGGTCGGGCGGGACCCAGTACTTC.

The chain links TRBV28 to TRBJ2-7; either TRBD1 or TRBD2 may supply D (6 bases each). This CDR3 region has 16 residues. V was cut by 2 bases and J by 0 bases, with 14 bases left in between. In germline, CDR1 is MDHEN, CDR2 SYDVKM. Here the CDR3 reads CASSLGQGRSSYEQYF. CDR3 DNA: TGTGCCAGCAGTTTAGGCCAGGGGAGGTCCTCCTACGAGCAGTACTTC.

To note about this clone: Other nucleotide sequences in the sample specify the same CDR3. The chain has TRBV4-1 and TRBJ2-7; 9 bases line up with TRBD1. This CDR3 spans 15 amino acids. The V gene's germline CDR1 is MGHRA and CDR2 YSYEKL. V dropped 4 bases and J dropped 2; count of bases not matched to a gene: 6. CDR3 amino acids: CASSPGTGPTYEQYF. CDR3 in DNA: TGCGCCAGCAGCCCTGGGACAGGGCCCACCTACGAGCAGTACTTC.

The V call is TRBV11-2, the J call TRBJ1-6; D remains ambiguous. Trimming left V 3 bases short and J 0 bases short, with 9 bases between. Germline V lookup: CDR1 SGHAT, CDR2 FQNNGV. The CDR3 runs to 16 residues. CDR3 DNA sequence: TGTGCCAGCAGCTTTAAGGGAGCCTCCTATAATTCACCCCTCCACTTT. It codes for CASSFKGASYNSPLHF. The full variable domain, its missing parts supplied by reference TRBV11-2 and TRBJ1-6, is EAGVAQSPRYKIIEKRQSVAFWCNPISGHATLYWYQQILGQGPKLLIQFQNNGVVDDSQLPKDRFSAERLKGVDSTLKIQPAKLEDSAVYLCASSFKGASYNSPLHFGNGTRLTVT.

The CDR3 bases are TGTGCCAGCAGCCAGGGGTTGGCTCAGCCCCAGCATTTT. This translates into CASSQGLAQPQHF. This chain uses TRBV14 with TRBJ1-5; D ambiguous. The CDR3 totals 13 residues. The germline V gene has CDR1 SGHDN and CDR2 FVKESK. Trimming removed 3 bases at V and 6 bases at J, with 9 bases between.

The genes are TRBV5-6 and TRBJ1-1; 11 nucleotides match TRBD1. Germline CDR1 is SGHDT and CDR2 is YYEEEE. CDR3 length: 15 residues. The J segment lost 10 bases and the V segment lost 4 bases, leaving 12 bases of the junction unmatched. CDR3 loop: CASSQYGQGARAAFF. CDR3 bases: TGTGCCAGCAGCCAATATGGACAGGGGGCGCGGGCAGCTTTCTTT. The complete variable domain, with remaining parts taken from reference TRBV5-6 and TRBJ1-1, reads DAGVTQSPTHLIKTRGQQVTLRCSPKSGHDTVSWYQQALGQGPQFIFQYYEEEERQRGNFPDRFSGHQFPNYSSELNVNALLLGDSALYLCASSQYGQGARAAFFGQGTRLTVV.

The CDR3 is CASKLPGAQGINEQFF. In nucleotides, the CDR3 is TGTGCCAGTAAGCTACCCGGGGCCCAAGGCATCAATGAGCAGTTCTTC. The chain combines TRBV19 with TRBJ2-1; D possibly uses TRBD1 or TRBD2 (5 bases each). The CDR3 is 16 residues long. Germline loops: CDR1 LNHDA, CDR2 SQIVND (reference sequence). Trimming cost V 7 bases and J 6 bases, with 22 bases left between them.

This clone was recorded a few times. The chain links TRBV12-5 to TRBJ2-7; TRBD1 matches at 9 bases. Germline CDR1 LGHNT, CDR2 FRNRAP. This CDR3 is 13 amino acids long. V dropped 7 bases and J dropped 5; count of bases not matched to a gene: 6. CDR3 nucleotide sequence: TGTGCTAGTGCTCCCGACAGGGGGGACGAGCAGTACTTC. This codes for CASAPDRGDEQYF.

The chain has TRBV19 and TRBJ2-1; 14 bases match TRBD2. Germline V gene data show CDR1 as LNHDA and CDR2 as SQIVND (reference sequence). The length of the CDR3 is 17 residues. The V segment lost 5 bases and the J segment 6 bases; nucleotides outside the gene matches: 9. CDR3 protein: CASSLGLAGVVGNEQFF. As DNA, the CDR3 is TGTGCCAGTAGTTTGGGACTAGCGGGAGTGGTTGGCAATGAGCAGTTCTTC.

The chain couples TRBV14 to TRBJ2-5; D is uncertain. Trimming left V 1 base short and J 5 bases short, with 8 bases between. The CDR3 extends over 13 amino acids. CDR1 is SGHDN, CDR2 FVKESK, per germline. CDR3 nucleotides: TGTGCCAGCAGCCAAGGCCCTCGGGAGACCCAGTACTTC. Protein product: CASSQGPRETQYF.

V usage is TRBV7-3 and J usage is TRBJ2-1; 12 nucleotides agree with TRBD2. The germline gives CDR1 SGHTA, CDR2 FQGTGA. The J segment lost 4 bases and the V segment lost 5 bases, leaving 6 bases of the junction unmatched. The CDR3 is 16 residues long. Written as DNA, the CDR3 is TGTGCCAGCAGCCCACAACTAGCGGGAGGTTACAATGAGCAGTTCTTC. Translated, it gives CASSPQLAGGYNEQFF.

As DNA, the CDR3 is TGTGCCAGCAGCTTGGACCGGGACGGCCCCACCGGGGAGCTGTTTTTT. Its protein is CASSLDRDGPTGELFF. This chain connects TRBV7-6 to TRBJ2-2; D might be TRBD1 or TRBD2, each matching 5 bases. This CDR3 comprises 16 residues. Germline lookup yields CDR1 SGHVS and CDR2 FNYEAQ. V lost 3 bases and J lost 4, with 15 bases in between.

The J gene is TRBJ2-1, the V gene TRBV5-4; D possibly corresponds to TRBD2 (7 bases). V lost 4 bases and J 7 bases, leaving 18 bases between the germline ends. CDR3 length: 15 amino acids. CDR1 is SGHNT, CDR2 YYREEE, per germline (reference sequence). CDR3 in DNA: TGTGCCAGCAGCGGGGGCCTAGCGGTAAGGAATGAGCAGTTCTTC. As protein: CASSGGLAVRNEQFF.

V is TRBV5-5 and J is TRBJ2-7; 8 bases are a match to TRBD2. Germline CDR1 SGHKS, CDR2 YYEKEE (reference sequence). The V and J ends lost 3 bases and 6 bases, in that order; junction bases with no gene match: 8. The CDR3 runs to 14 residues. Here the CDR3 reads CASSYRTSPVEQYF. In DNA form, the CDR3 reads TGTGCCAGCAGCTACCGGACTAGCCCGGTCGAGCAGTACTTC.

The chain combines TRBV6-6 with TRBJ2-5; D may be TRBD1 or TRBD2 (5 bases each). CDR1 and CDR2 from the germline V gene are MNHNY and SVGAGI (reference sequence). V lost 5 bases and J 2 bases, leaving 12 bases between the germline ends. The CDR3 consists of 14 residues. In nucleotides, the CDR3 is TGTGCCAGCAGTAAACGGGGACGGCAAGAGACCCAGTACTTC. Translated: CASSKRGRQETQYF.